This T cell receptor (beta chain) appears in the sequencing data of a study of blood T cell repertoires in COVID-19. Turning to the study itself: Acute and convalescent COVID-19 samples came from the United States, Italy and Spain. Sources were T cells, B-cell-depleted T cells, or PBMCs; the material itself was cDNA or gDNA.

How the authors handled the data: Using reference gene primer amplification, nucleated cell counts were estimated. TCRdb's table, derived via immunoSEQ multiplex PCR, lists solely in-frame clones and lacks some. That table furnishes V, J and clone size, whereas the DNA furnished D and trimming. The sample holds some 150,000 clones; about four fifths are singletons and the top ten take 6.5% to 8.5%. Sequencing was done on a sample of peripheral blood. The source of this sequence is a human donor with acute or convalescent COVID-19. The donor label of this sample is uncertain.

In DNA, the CDR3 is TGTGCCAGCAGCTGGGGGGGGACCCAAGGCACTGAAGCTTTCTTT. Translating it yields CASSWGGTQGTEAFF. V gene TRBV5-4 combines with J gene TRBJ1-1; D is perhaps TRBD1 (5 bases). V lost 3 bases, J lost 4 bases, and 16 bases lay in between. The CDR3 runs to 15 residues. CDR1 and CDR2 from the germline V gene are SGHNT and YYREEE (reference sequence). The complete variable domain, with remaining parts taken from reference TRBV5-4 and TRBJ1-1, reads ETGVTQSPTHLIKTRGQQVTLRCSSQSGHNTVSWYQQALGQGPQFIFQYYREEENGRGNFPPRFSGLQFPNYSSELNVNALELDDSALYLCASSWGGTQGTEAFFGQGTRLTVV.